Only one count was recorded for the clone carrying this TCR beta chain. As defined, naive CD8 cells were CD45RO-negative and positively selected for CCR7, with terminally differentiated effector memory CD45RA+ cells excluded. Measured with immunoSEQ multiplex PCR; TCRdb has only the in-frame clones, and not every one. The sample contains 2 million to 2.5 million clones, about 95% of which appear only once. Trimming removed 7 bases from V and 8 bases from J, with 11 bases in between. Germline V gene lookup returns CDR1 LNHDA and CDR2 SQIVND (reference sequence). There are 12 residues in the CDR3. These data are taken from a study of shared clonotypes between healthy human individuals.

The gene calls are TRBV19 and TRBJ1-4, with D possibly TRBD1 on 6 matching bases. This receptor was taken from a man younger than 35 in good health. What was sequenced was naive CD8+ T cells sorted from blood. DNA of the CDR3: TGTGCCAGTACACAGGGTGGCGAAAAACTGTTTTTT. The encoded protein is CASTQGGEKLFF.